A selection of T cell receptor beta chains follows, all from one sample in a study of blood T cell repertoires in COVID-19. Libraries were prepared by immunoSEQ multiplex PCR; TCRdb keeps only in-frame clonotypes and omits some of them. In the table there are about 140,000 clones, around 90% of which are singletons. Sequences were obtained from peripheral blood. The receptor source for this set is a human donor in a cohort sampled during active COVID-19. CDR3s include the opening cysteine and the closing phenylalanine or tryptophan. The order of the fields is D gene, J gene, V gene, clone size, CDR3 protein, CDR3 DNA. D genes are given only for firm matches. The size of a clone is reported for some rows only, either as once, few or many, or as a class for expanded clones.

-	TRBJ2-7	TRBV2	-	CASSELFGEQYF	TGTGCCAGCAGTGAACTATTCGGCGAGCAGTACTTC
TRBD2	TRBJ2-1	TRBV28	few	CASSFTVAGLNEQFF	TGTGCCAGCAGTTTCACAGTAGCGGGATTGAATGAGCAGTTCTTC
TRBD2	TRBJ2-1	TRBV19	-	CASSISSGRQYNEQFF	TGTGCCAGTAGTATTTCTAGCGGGAGACAGTACAATGAGCAGTTCTTC
-	TRBJ2-1	TRBV13	-	CASSLVREGPYNEQFF	TGTGCCAGCAGCTTAGTAAGAGAGGGTCCCTACAATGAGCAGTTCTTC
-	TRBJ1-5	TRBV5-5	-	CASSLERDPAGEPQHF	TGTGCCAGCAGCTTGGAGCGGGACCCCGCGGGGGAGCCCCAGCATTTT
-	TRBJ2-1	TRBV7-3	-	CASSAGVHNEQFF	TGTGCCAGCAGCGCAGGGGTTCACAATGAGCAGTTCTTC
TRBD1	TRBJ1-2	TRBV2	-	CASSSGQGSGYTF	TGTGCCAGCAGTAGCGGACAGGGCAGTGGCTACACCTTC
-	TRBJ2-5	TRBV4-1	once	CASSQDRQGTETQYF	TGCGCCAGCAGCCAAGATCGGCAGGGGACGGAGACCCAGTACTTC
-	TRBJ1-5	TRBV6-2/TRBV6-3	-	CASSGREVSQPQHF	TGTGCCAGCAGCGGCAGGGAGGTTAGTCAGCCCCAGCATTTT
TRBD1	TRBJ1-5	TRBV4-1	-	CASSQTGGAGGQPQHF	TGCGCCAGCAGCCAAACAGGGGGCGCAGGGGGCCAGCCCCAGCATTTT
TRBD1	TRBJ1-4	TRBV28	-	CASSEQGPVEKLFF	TGTGCCAGCAGTGAACAGGGGCCGGTTGAAAAACTGTTTTTT
TRBD1	TRBJ2-5	TRBV6-5	-	CASSIQGYQETQYF	TGTGCCAGCAGCATACAGGGGTACCAAGAGACCCAGTACTTC
TRBD1	TRBJ1-5	TRBV20-1	-	CSASGRDRSSSPQHF	TGCAGTGCTAGTGGTCGGGACAGGTCGAGTTCGCCCCAGCATTTT
TRBD1	TRBJ1-6	TRBV28	-	CASSSGQGARAGSPLHF	TGTGCCAGCAGCTCAGGACAGGGAGCGCGGGCCGGTTCACCCCTCCACTTT
TRBD1	TRBJ2-7	TRBV11-2	-	CASSPSTGGYEQYF	TGTGCCAGCAGTCCTAGCACAGGGGGCTACGAGCAGTACTTC
TRBD2	TRBJ2-5	TRBV5-1	-	CASSLNAGGRETQYF	TGCGCCAGCAGCTTGAATGCGGGGGGCAGAGAGACCCAGTACTTC
TRBD2	TRBJ2-1	TRBV11-2	few	CASSSRGGGSSYNEQFF	TGTGCCAGCAGCTCTAGGGGCGGGGGGAGCTCCTACAATGAGCAGTTCTTC
-	TRBJ2-2	TRBV9	-	CASSGGRNTGELFF	TGTGCCAGCAGCGGGGGCCGGAACACCGGGGAGCTGTTTTTT
TRBD1	TRBJ1-2	TRBV5-8	-	CASRPRDRLYGYTF	TGTGCCAGCAGGCCCCGGGACAGACTCTATGGCTACACCTTC
TRBD1	TRBJ2-5	TRBV18	-	CASSPGAGGVGETQYF	TGTGCCAGCTCACCAGGGGCAGGGGGCGTCGGGGAGACCCAGTACTTC
TRBD1	TRBJ2-2	TRBV5-6	-	CASSRWGQGVVTGELFF	TGTGCCAGCAGCCGGTGGGGACAGGGGGTAGTCACCGGGGAGCTGTTTTTT
-	TRBJ2-5	TRBV27	-	CASSEGDQETQYF	TGTGCCAGCAGTGAGGGCGACCAAGAGACCCAGTACTTC
TRBD1	TRBJ2-7	TRBV19	-	CASSSTGVYEQYF	TGTGCCAGTAGTAGTACAGGGGTCTACGAGCAGTACTTC
-	TRBJ2-7	TRBV7-3	-	CASSPSGRYEQYF	TGTGCCAGCAGCCCCTCAGGGCGGTACGAGCAGTACTTC
-	TRBJ1-1	TRBV6-5	-	CASSTTWGRGTEAFF	TGTGCCAGCAGTACCACGTGGGGCCGAGGCACTGAAGCTTTCTTT
-	TRBJ2-3	TRBV7-2	-	CASSPGSGDTQYF	TGTGCCAGCAGCCCCGGGAGTGGAGATACGCAGTATTTT
TRBD2	TRBJ2-1	TRBV7-9	-	CASSSSTGTSWVEQFF	TGTGCCAGCAGCTCCTCTACCGGGACTAGCTGGGTTGAGCAGTTCTTC
-	TRBJ1-2	TRBV18	few	CASSPGGNYGYTF	TGTGCCAGCTCCCCGGGGGGGAACTATGGCTACACCTTC
TRBD1	TRBJ1-4	TRBV11-2	-	CASSSNPGGSGEKLFF	TGTGCCAGCAGCTCGAACCCAGGGGGATCGGGTGAAAAACTGTTTTTT
TRBD2	TRBJ2-3	TRBV3-1/TRBV3-2	-	CASSPDPSGRGTDTQYF	TGTGCCAGCAGCCCCGACCCTAGCGGGAGAGGCACAGATACGCAGTATTTT
-	TRBJ2-2	TRBV19	-	CASSIGGDTGELFF	TGTGCCAGTAGTATAGGAGGAGACACCGGGGAGCTGTTTTTT
TRBD1	TRBJ2-7	TRBV5-1	-	CASSHTGTGGVEQYF	TGCGCCAGCAGCCACACCGGGACAGGGGGCGTTGAGCAGTACTTC
-	TRBJ1-2	TRBV3-1/TRBV3-2	-	CASSQGTVYGYTF	TGTGCCAGCAGCCAAGGGACAGTCTATGGCTACACCTTC
TRBD1	TRBJ2-7	TRBV15	-	CATRGQGVYEQYF	TGTGCCACCAGGGGACAGGGGGTCTACGAGCAGTACTTC
TRBD1	TRBJ2-1	TRBV7-3	-	CASSLPGTGYNEQFF	TGTGCCAGCAGCCTACCCGGGACAGGGTACAATGAGCAGTTCTTC
-	TRBJ2-1	TRBV24-1	once	CATSESGQPAGAEQFF	TGTGCCACCAGTGAGTCGGGACAGCCAGCGGGAGCTGAGCAGTTCTTC
-	TRBJ2-6	TRBV28	-	CASRDRAYSGANVLTF	TGTGCCAGCAGGGACAGAGCATACTCTGGGGCCAACGTCCTGACTTTC
-	TRBJ2-2	TRBV28	-	CASSSAGRASTGELFF	TGTGCCAGCAGTTCCGCGGGACGCGCGAGCACCGGGGAGCTGTTTTTT
TRBD2	TRBJ2-3	TRBV2	-	CASAAGEWADTQYF	TGTGCCTCCGCAGCGGGAGAGTGGGCCGATACGCAGTATTTT
-	TRBJ1-1	TRBV30	-	CAWRQNTEAFF	TGTGCCTGGAGACAGAACACTGAAGCTTTCTTT
TRBD2	TRBJ2-3	TRBV20-1	-	CSASRLAGPTDTQYF	TGCAGTGCTAGTCGACTAGCGGGACCCACAGATACGCAGTATTTT
-	TRBJ1-2	TRBV28	few	CASSFQGGRRLYGYTF	TGTGCCAGCAGTTTCCAGGGAGGGAGGAGGCTCTATGGCTACACCTTC
-	TRBJ2-7	TRBV5-1	-	CASSLIQDYEQYF	TGCGCCAGCAGCTTGATCCAGGACTACGAGCAGTACTTC
TRBD2	TRBJ2-2	TRBV2	-	CASSFLAGTGELFF	TGTGCCAGCAGTTTCCTAGCGGGCACCGGGGAGCTGTTTTTT
-	TRBJ1-3	TRBV3-1/TRBV3-2	-	CASSRSLDTIYF	TGTGCCAGCAGCCGAAGTTTAGACACCATATATTTT
-	TRBJ2-1	TRBV9	-	CASSTDRNYNEQFF	TGTGCCAGCAGCACCGACAGAAATTACAATGAGCAGTTCTTC
TRBD2	TRBJ2-7	TRBV28	-	CASTPGRAAVGYEQYF	TGTGCCAGCACCCCCGGGAGGGCAGCAGTAGGATACGAGCAGTACTTC
-	TRBJ2-5	TRBV4-2	once	CASSQDGLTQETQYF	TGTGCCAGCAGCCAAGATGGACTAACCCAAGAGACCCAGTACTTC
TRBD2	TRBJ2-2	TRBV28	-	CASTGLARTGELFF	TGTGCCAGCACCGGACTAGCGAGAACCGGGGAGCTGTTTTTT